The rows below give T cell receptor beta chains drawn from one sample of a study of monozygotic twins with inflammatory bowel disease. After re-calling the 5' RACE reads, TCRdb lists one entry per CDR3 protein, DNA absent. Reported are 80,000 or so distinct CDR3 sequences; the ten largest clones contain 6% to 9.5%. Input material: blood. Source of these receptors: a human donor with ulcerative colitis or Crohn's disease, or a healthy co-twin of an affected twin (not recorded which). Each CDR3 is given with its conserved first and last residue.

CASSLEFRGREQYF TRBJ2-7 TRBV5-1
CASSLPSGANVLTF TRBJ2-6 TRBV7-8
CASSLAGAGQPQHF TRBJ1-5 TRBV5-5
CSVDRGRPETQYF TRBJ2-5 TRBV29-1
CAISLGDTQYF TRBJ2-3 TRBV10-3
CASTPGGNEQFF TRBJ2-1 TRBV2
CVSSARTLAGGSTDTQYF TRBJ2-3 TRBV9
CASSFNRAGKNTEAFF TRBJ1-1 TRBV5-1
CASTGQRRTGELFF TRBJ2-2 TRBV6-1
CSASIGGRQPQHF TRBJ1-5 TRBV20-1
CASSLAWRGDGYTF TRBJ1-2 TRBV7-2
CASSFFAGGRDTQYF TRBJ2-3 TRBV7-2
CASSSSGQGLGGYTF TRBJ1-2 TRBV12-3/TRBV12-4
CSARDPATYGYTF TRBJ1-2 TRBV20-1
CASSPLRQGKQPQHF TRBJ1-5 TRBV7-8